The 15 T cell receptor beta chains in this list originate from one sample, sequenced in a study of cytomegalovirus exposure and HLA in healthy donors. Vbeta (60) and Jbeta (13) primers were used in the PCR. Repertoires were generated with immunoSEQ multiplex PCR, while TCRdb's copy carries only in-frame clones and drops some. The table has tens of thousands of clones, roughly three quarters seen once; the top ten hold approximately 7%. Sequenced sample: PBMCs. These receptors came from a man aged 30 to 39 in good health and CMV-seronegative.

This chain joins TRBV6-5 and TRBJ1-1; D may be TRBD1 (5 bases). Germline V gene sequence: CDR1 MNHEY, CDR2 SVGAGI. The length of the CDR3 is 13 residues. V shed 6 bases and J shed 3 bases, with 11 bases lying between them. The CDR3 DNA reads TGTGCCAGCAGGGAGGGGAGGGACACTGAAGCTTTCTTT. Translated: CASREGRDTEAFF.

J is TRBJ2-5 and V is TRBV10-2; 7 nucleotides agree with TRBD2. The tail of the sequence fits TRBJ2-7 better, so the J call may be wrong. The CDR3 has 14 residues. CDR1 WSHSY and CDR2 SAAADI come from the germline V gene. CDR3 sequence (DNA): TGCGCCAGCCAACCCACACTAGCGTTCTACGAGCAGTACTTC. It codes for CASQPTLAFYEQYF.

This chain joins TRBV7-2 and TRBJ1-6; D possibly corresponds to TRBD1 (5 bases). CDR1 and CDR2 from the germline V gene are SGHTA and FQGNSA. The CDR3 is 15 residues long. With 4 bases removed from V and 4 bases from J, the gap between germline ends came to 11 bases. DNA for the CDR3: TGTGCCAGCAGCTCCCCCGACAGATATAATTCACCCCTCCACTTT. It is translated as CASSSPDRYNSPLHF.

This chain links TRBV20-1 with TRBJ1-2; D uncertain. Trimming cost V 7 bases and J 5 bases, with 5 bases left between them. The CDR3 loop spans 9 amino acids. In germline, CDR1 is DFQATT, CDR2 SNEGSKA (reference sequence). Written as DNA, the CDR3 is TGCAGTGACCAGTATGGCTACACCTTC. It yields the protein CSDQYGYTF.

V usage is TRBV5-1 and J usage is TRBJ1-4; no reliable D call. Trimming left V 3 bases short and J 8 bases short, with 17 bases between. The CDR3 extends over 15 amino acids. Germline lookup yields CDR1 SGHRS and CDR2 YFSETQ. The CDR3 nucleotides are TGCGCCAGCAGCTCCCTTGGGCCGGGGTTGGAAAAACTGTTTTTT. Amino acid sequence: CASSSLGPGLEKLFF.

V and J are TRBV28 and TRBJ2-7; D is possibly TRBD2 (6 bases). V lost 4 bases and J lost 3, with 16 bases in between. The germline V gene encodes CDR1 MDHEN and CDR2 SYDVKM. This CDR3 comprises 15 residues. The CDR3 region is CASSSPERADYEQYF. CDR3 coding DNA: TGTGCCAGCAGTTCCCCAGAGCGGGCCGACTACGAGCAGTACTTC.

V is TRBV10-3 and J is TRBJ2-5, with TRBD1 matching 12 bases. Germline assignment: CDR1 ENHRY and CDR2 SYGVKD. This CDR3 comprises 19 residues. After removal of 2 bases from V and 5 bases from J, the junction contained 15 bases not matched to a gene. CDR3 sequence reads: CAISETYPGTGGRRETQYF. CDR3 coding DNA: TGTGCCATCAGTGAGACTTACCCCGGGACAGGGGGCAGGCGGGAGACCCAGTACTTC.

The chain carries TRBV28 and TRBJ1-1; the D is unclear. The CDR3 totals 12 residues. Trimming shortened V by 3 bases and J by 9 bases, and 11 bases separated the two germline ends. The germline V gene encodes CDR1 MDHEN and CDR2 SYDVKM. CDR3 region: CASSFNQRKAFF. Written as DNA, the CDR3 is TGTGCCAGCAGTTTTAATCAGCGGAAAGCTTTCTTT.

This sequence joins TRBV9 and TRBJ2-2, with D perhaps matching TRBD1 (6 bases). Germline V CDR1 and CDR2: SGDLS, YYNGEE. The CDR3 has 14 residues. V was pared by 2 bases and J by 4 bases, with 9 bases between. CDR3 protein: CASSVQGFTGELFF. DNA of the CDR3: TGTGCCAGCAGCGTCCAGGGGTTCACCGGGGAGCTGTTTTTT. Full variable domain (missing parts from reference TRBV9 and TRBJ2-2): DSGVTQTPKHLITATGQRVTLRCSPRSGDLSVYWYQQSLDQGLQFLIQYYNGEERAKGNILERFSAQQFPDLHSELNLSSLELGDSALYFCASSVQGFTGELFFGEGSRLTVL.

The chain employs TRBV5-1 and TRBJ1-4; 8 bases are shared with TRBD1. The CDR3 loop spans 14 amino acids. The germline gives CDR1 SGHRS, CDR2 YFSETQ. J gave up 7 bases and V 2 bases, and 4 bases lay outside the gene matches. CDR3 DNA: TGCGCCAGCAGCTTAGGACAGGGAGTTGAAAAACTGTTTTTT. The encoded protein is CASSLGQGVEKLFF.

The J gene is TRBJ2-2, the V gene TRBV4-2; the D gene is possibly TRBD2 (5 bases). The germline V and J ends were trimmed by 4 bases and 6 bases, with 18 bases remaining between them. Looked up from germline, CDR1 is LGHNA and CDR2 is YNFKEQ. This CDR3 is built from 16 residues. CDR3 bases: TGTGCCAGCAGCCGTCCCGGGGTGGATGGAGCCGGGGAGCTGTTTTTT. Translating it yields CASSRPGVDGAGELFF.

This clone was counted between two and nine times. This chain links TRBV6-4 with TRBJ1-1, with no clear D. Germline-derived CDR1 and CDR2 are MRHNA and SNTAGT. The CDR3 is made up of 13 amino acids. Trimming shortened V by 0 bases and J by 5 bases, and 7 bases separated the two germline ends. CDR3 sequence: CASSDSRGTEAFF. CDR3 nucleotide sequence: TGTGCCAGCAGTGACTCACGGGGAACTGAAGCTTTCTTT.

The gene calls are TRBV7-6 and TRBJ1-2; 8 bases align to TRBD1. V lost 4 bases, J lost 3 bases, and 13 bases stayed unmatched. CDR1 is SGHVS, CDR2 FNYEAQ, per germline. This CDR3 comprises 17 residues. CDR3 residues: CASSSIRTGSKHYGYTF. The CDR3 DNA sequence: TGTGCCAGCAGCTCGATTAGGACAGGGAGCAAGCACTATGGCTACACCTTC.

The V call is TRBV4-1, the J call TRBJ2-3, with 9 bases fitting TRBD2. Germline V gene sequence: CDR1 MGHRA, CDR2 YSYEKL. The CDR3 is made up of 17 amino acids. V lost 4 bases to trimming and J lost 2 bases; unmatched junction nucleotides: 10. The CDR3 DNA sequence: TGCGCCAGCAGCCCTAATGTGAAGCGGGGGGACACAGATACGCAGTATTTT. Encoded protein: CASSPNVKRGDTDTQYF.

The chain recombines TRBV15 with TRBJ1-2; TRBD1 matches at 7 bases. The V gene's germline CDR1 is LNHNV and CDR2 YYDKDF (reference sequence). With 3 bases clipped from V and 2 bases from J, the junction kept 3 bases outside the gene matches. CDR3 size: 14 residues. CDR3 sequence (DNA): TGTGCCACCAGCAGTGGGGGACAGAACTATGGCTACACCTTC. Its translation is CATSSGGQNYGYTF.